The present entry profiles one T cell receptor (beta chain) with its context. The clone's antigen remains unknown. This may arise from a read error, as a much more abundant clone is one base away. The CDR3 runs 15 amino acids, cysteine and phenylalanine included. Just the 45-base CDR3 DNA is kept, in frame starting at base 1. The CDR1 and CDR2 encoded by the germline V gene (reference sequence) are DFQATT and SNEGSKA. The library was obtained by multiplex PCR. Sequencing instrument: Illumina HiSeq 2500. TCRbeta libraries were constructed through three rounds of nested PCR with primers (Table S4) according to protocols adapted from ARM-PCR. Before sequencing, PCR products of 200-500 bp were excised from the gel and purified with the QIAquick gel extraction kit. The original pipeline was this. Trimmomatic was used to clean the reads, FLASH was used to merge the reads into complete CDR3 sequences, and MiTCR was used to assign the reads to V(D)J germline segments. Clonal diversity was computed as the inverse Simpson's index with VDJtools. In-frame sequences without a premature stop codon were defined as productive reads. The public sequencing data were trimmed at Q25 with fastp and processed into clonotypes with MiXCR by TCRdb, which kept only in-frame beta chains. Under each unique CDR3 protein, matching rows form one entry showing the most common genes and DNA. The V and J calls come from TCRdb's annotation, not from the publication. The table for this sample lists 90,000 to 120,000 distinct CDR3 sequences; around three fifths of them were counted only once. Roughly 19% of the sample is taken by the ten largest.

The data derive from a study of tumor and adjacent non-tumor tissue in lung cancer (dated by TCRdb to the late 2010s). Looking at the study overall: Patients with adenocarcinoma (over 11), squamous cell carcinoma (2) and small cell lung cancer (1) were included in the cohort. Ages among the approximately 15 patients ranged from about 31 to 85 years, there were approximately 10 men and 5 women, and disease was at TNM stage I to III. Sequencing produced more than 100,000,000 productive TCRbeta reads in total, an average of about 4 million reads per sample. The study compared bulk TCRbeta repertoires from lung tumor tissue and matched distant non-tumor lung tissue of roughly 14 lung cancer patients. For each patient, one tumor sample and one normal lung sample were taken, giving approximately 30 paired specimens that underwent TCRbeta CDR3 sequencing.

RNA was isolated from bulk unsorted tissue, and RNA quality was assessed with a NanoDrop ND-1000 and an Agilent 2100. For the normal lung samples, distant non-tumor tissue was collected more than 3 cm away from the tumor edge. Newly diagnosed lung cancer patients without prior chemotherapy who had been admitted for thoracic surgery in China between August and November 2014 were enrolled as donors. Patients with previous radiotherapy or chemotherapy, or with another concurrent cancer, were excluded from the study. Surgical tissue pieces of 1-2 cm3 were preserved in RNAlater solution and stored at -80 °C until use. What the work shows at the level of the full study, not this receptor alone: Neither the sequencing platform nor unique molecular identifiers are named or mentioned anywhere in the methods. The cohort had only about 15 patients, and the authors noted that larger samples and more detailed clinical data are needed. The top 100 clones made up a significantly larger cumulative share of the repertoire in normal lung than in tumor tissue. Because peripheral blood was not sequenced, the blood TCRbeta repertoires of the lung cancer patients in the study went unexamined. Significantly higher TCR diversity was found in younger patients, and higher tumor TCR diversity was associated with shorter overall and disease-free survival. Tumor tissue showed significantly higher TCR diversity (inverse Simpson) than normal lung tissue, at 431.37 vs 166.20 (P = 0.0075, Mann-Whitney U test).

The sample taken for sequencing was distant non-tumor lung tissue. The chain is encoded by TRBV20-1 joined to TRBJ2-2, with TRBD2 tentatively as D gene (6 bases match). The receptor was derived from a man younger than 40 with non-small cell lung cancer. The CDR3 here reads CTARDVRRGWGELFF. The DNA reads TGCACTGCTAGAGATGTTCGGCGGGGATGGGGGGAGCTGTTTTTT.